This T cell receptor (beta chain) came from a study of PD-L1 blockade in urothelial cancer. Study summary: About 90% of the 29 patients were men with bladder-origin urothelial cancer. Treatment start was followed by blood analysis at 3 weeks (second dose) and again at 6 weeks. There were a median of about 140,000 T cells in blood samples.

The data were produced by immunoSEQ multiplex PCR, yet TCRdb's version contains in-frame clones alone and is incomplete. The sample gives about 70,000 clones, 85% to 90% of which show up once; around 4.8% is in the top ten. Study-wide results and caveats: Those with durable benefit had larger increases in tumor-associated blood clones at 3 weeks.

The V gene's germline CDR1 is LNHDA and CDR2 SQIVND (reference sequence). The germline V and J ends were trimmed by 6 bases and 3 bases, with 9 bases remaining between them. The CDR3 consists of 13 residues. Time point specified: pretreatment peripheral blood. With respect to this clone: The antigen remains unidentified.

Sequencing used PBMCs, obtained around atezolizumab (anti-PD-L1) treatment. The source is a man between 65 and 85 years old with urothelial cancer. The chain uses TRBV19 and TRBJ1-5, with D perhaps matching TRBD1 (5 bases). The CDR3 sequence is CASSAGINQPQHF. The CDR3 bases are TGTGCCAGTAGCGCAGGGATCAATCAGCCCCAGCATTTT.